Detailed here is one TCR beta chain. The entry originates in a study of blood T cell repertoires in COVID-19. Study-level background: The United States, Italy and Spain were the sources of the acute and convalescent COVID-19 samples. Sample material is recorded as cDNA or gDNA derived from T cells, B-cell-depleted T cells, or PBMCs.

Profiling relied on immunoSEQ multiplex PCR, and the TCRdb table lists in-frame clones only, not all of them. The profile covers more than 65,000 clones, with approximately 80% appearing a single time and 8.5% to 10% taken by the ten largest. The CDR3 runs to 17 residues. Germline values: CDR1 SNHLY, CDR2 FYNNEI. V gave up 7 bases and J gave up 3 bases; unmatched junction bases: 13. Sequencing input: peripheral blood. The chain couples TRBV2 to TRBJ2-2; 8 nucleotides agree with TRBD2. The TCR comes from a woman of 80 years or more with acute or convalescent COVID-19. The CDR3 loop reads CASTVVVGGVYTGELFF. CDR3 DNA: TGTGCCAGCACCGTGGTAGTCGGGGGGGTGTACACCGGGGAGCTGTTTTTT.